These 6 T cell receptor beta chains came from one sample sequenced in a study of CD8 T cells in Susac syndrome. A quantity of about 0.5 to 1 ug RNA underwent reverse transcription using random hexamers. Each CDR3 protein gets one entry after TCRdb re-called the immunoSEQ multiplex PCR reads with MiXCR. The sample lists more than 110,000 distinct CDR3 sequences, 94% occurring once. The specimen was CD8+ T cells from PBMCs. The receptors stem from a human donor in good health.

The rearrangement joins TRBV7-9 to TRBJ1-2; the match to TRBD1 covers 8 bases. This CDR3 is built from 15 residues. V shed 1 base and J 6 bases; nucleotides not matched to a gene: 7. The germline gives CDR1 SEHNR, CDR2 FQNEAQ (reference sequence). The CDR3 here is CASSLGEGTGDGYTF. The CDR3, as DNA: TGTGCCAGCAGCTTAGGAGAGGGGACAGGAGATGGCTACACCTTC.

This clonotype showed up just once. CDR3 region: CASSQHGLGNQPQHF. Written as DNA, the CDR3 is TGTGCCAGCAGTCAACACGGATTGGGCAATCAGCCCCAGCATTTT. The V and J genes are TRBV7-9 and TRBJ1-5; D not certain. This CDR3 spans 15 amino acids. V shed 6 bases and J shed 2 bases, with 14 bases lying between them. CDR1 is SEHNR and CDR2 is FQNEAQ in the germline V gene (reference sequence).

CDR3 sequence reads: CASSVSGATYEQYF. CDR3 nucleotides: TGTGCCAGCAGCGTTAGCGGCGCAACCTACGAGCAGTACTTC. This chain connects TRBV9 to TRBJ2-7, with a tentative D call TRBD2 (6 bases). V was pared by 2 bases and J by 2 bases, with 11 bases between. In germline, CDR1 is SGDLS, CDR2 YYNGEE. The CDR3 is 14 amino acids.

The chain has TRBV5-6 and TRBJ2-7; D gene ambiguous. Trimming removed 5 bases from V and 2 bases from J, with 17 bases in between. The germline V gene encodes CDR1 SGHDT and CDR2 YYEEEE. The CDR3 is 15 residues long. The CDR3 sequence: CASRTGLEAPYEQYF. The CDR3 nucleotides read TGTGCCAGCAGGACCGGCCTCGAGGCCCCCTACGAGCAGTACTTC.

This chain links TRBV4-3 with TRBJ1-2; tentatively, D is TRBD1 (6 bases). In germline, CDR1 is LGHNA, CDR2 YSLEER. V lost 11 bases to trimming and J lost 5 bases, with 15 bases between them. This CDR3 spans 12 amino acids. The CDR3 nucleotides are TGCGCCGCAGAGGGAGGGGGTTATGGCTACACCTTC. Its protein product is CAAEGGGYGYTF.

Only one count was recorded for this clonotype. The rearrangement links TRBV19 to TRBJ1-1; D call uncertain. Germline CDR1 and CDR2: LNHDA and SQIVND (reference sequence). Trimming stripped 5 bases from V and 5 bases from J, with 12 bases between. The CDR3 has 13 amino acids. DNA of the CDR3: TGTGCCAGTAGTCTGTGGGGAAGGACTGAAGCTTTCTTT. Amino acids: CASSLWGRTEAFF.